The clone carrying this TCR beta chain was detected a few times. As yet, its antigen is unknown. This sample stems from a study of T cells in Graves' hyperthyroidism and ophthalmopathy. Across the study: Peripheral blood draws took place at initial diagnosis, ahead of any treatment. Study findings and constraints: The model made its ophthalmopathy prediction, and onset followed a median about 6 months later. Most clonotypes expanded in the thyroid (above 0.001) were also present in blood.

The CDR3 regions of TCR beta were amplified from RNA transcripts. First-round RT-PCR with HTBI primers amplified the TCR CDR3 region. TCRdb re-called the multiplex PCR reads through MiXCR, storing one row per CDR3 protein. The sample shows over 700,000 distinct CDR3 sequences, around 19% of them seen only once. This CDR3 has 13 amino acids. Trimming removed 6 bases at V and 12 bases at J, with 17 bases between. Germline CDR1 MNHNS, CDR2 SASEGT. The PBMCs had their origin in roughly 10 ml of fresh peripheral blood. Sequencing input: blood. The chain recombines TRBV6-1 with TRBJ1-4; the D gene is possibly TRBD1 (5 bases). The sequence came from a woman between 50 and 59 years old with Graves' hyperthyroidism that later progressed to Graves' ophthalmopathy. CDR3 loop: CASSVGPDGELFF. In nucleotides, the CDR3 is TGTGCCAGCAGCGTGGGACCGGATGGAGAACTGTTTTTT.